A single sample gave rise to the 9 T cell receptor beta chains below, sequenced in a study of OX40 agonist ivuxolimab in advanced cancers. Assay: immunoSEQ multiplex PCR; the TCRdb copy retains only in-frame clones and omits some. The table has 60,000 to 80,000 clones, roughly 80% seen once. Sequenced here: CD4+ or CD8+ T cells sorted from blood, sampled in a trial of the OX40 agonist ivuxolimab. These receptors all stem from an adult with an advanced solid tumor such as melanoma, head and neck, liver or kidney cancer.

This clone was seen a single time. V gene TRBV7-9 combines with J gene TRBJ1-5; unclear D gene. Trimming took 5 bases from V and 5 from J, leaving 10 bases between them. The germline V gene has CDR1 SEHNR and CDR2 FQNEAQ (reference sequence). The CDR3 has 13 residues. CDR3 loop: CASSTDPYQPQHF. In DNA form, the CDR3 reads TGTGCCAGCAGCACGGACCCATATCAGCCCCAGCATTTT.

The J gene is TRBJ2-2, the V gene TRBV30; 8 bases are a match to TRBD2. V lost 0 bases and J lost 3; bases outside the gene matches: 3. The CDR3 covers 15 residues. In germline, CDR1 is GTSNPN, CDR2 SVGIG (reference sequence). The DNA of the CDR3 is TGTGCCTGGAGTGTACCCGGGAGGGACACCGGGGAGCTGTTTTTT. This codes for CAWSVPGRDTGELFF.

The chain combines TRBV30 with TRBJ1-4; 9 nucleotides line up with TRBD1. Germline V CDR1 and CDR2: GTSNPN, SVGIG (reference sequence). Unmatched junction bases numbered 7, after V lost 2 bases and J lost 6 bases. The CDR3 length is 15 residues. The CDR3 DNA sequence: TGTGCCTGGAGTACTACAGGGGGCTGGGATGAAAAACTGTTTTTT. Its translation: CAWSTTGGWDEKLFF.

CDR3 loop: CAIRGRAGANVLTF. For the CDR3, the DNA is TGTGCCATCAGGGGCCGTGCCGGGGCCAACGTCCTGACTTTC. This chain links TRBV10-3 with TRBJ2-6; no firm D call. V was trimmed by 6 bases and J by 4 bases, leaving 10 bases between them. The CDR3 is 14 residues long. Germline CDR1 is ENHRY and CDR2 is SYGVKD.

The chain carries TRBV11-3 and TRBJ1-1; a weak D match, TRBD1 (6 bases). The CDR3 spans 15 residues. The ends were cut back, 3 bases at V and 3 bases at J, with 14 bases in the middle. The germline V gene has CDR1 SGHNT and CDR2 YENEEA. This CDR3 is CASSFPGGADTEAFF. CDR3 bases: TGTGCCAGCAGCTTTCCGGGGGGCGCCGACACTGAAGCTTTCTTT.

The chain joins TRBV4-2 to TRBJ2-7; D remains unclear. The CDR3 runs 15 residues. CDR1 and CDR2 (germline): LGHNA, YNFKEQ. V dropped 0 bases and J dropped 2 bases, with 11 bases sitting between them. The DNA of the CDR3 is TGTGCCAGCAGCCAAGATTCGGCAGGTACCTACGAGCAGTACTTC. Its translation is CASSQDSAGTYEQYF.

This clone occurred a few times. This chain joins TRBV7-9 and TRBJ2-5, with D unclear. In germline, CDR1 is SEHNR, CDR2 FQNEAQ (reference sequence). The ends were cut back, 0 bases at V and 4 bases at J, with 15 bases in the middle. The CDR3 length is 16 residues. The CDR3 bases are TGTGCCAGCAGCTTAGCTCGCAGTACGATCGGAGAGACCCAGTACTTC. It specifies CASSLARSTIGETQYF.

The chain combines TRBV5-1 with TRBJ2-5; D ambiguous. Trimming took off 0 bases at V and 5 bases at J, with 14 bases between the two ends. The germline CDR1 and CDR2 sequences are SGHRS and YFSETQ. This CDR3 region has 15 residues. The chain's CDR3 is CASSLGDRPAETQYF. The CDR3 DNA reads TGCGCCAGCAGCTTGGGAGACCGGCCGGCGGAGACCCAGTACTTC.

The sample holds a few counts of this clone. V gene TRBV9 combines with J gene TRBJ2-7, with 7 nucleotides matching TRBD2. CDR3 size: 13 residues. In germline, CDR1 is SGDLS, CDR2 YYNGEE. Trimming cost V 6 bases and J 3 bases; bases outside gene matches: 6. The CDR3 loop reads CASNREGSYEQYF. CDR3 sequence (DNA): TGTGCCAGCAATAGGGAGGGGAGCTACGAGCAGTACTTC.